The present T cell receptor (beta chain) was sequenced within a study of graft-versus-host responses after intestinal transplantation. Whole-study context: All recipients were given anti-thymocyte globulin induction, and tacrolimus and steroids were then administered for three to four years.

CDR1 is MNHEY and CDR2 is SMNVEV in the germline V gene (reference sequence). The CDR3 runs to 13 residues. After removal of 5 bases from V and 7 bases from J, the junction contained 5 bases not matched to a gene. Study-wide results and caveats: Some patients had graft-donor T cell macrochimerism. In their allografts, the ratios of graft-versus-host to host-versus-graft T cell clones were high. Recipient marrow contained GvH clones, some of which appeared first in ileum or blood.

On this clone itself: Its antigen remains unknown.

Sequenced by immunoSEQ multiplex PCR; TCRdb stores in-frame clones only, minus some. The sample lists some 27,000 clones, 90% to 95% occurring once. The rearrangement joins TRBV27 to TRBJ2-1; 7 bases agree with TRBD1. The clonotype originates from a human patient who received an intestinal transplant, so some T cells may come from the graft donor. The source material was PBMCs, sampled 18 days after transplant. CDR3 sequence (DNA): TGTGCCAGCAGTCTCGCCAGGGGGAATGAGCAGTTCTTC. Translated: CASSLARGNEQFF.